This TCR beta chain emerged from a study of T-cell memory formation after mild COVID-19 (dated by TCRdb to about 2021). Background on the whole study: Most TCR sequence clusters were specific to one of the two donors. In a couple of donors, T-cell clones that expanded and contracted after mild COVID-19 were tracked by sequencing TCRalpha and TCRbeta repertoires over time. Two young, previously healthy adult volunteers, one female and one male, were included in the cohort. Overall results and qualifications from the work: Contracting CD4+ clones were located mainly in the CM and EM memory subsets, whereas CD8+ clones were found to be enriched in EMRA. The study covered only a couple of mild cases, and larger cohorts including severe cases with pre-infection samples were considered necessary. Some responding clones were detected in pre-infection memory, suggesting pre-existing cross-reactive memory T cells joined the SARS-CoV-2 response. The second-wave clones that peaked on day 37 were not confirmed to be SARS-CoV-2 specific. Balanced CD4/CD8 phenotypes were observed for clones contracting from day 15 to 85, whereas a bias towards CD4+ was observed for a second wave of clones expanding from day 15 to 37.

Here V drops 6 bases and J drops 8 bases, and the junction holds 13 bases not matched to any gene. The CDR3 starts with the cysteine, ends with the phenylalanine, and has 15 residues. The read is trimmed to its CDR3 DNA, 45 bases read in frame from base 1. The germline V gene (reference sequence) sets CDR1 to DFQATT and CDR2 to SNEGSKA. TCRdb names Illumina NovaSeq 6000 as the instrument used. Using 5'RACE with constant-segment primers, TCRalpha and TCRbeta cDNA libraries were constructed, with sample barcodes and unique molecular identifiers added in the process. Trizol reagent was used to extract RNA from every sample. Amplification of the libraries took two PCR steps, and the second step added a second sample barcode plus Illumina TruSeq adapters. Sequencing of the libraries was done on an Illumina NovaSeq, producing 2 x 150 bp paired-end reads. From the authors' description of their analysis: Reads were demultiplexed and collapsed into UMI-guided consensus sequences with migec v1.2.7. With mixcr v2.1.11, UMI consensuses were aligned to TRA and TRB V and J templates and assembled into clonotypes. Expanded or contracted clonotypes were those called significant by both edgeR and NoisET, with noise models trained on biological replicates. For edgeR calls, a false discovery rate-adjusted p below 0.01 and a log2 fold-change threshold of 1 were applied. As an exploratory analysis of dynamics, PCA with hierarchical clustering was applied to max-normalized trajectories of the 1000 most abundant clonotypes. Separately sequenced CD4+ and CD8+ repertoires were used to assign a CD4 or CD8 phenotype to each responding clone. The public reads were reanalyzed by TCRdb: fastp trimming at Q25, MiXCR alignment, in-frame beta chains only. CDR3 protein duplicates are merged, each entry listing the most common genes and DNA. TCRdb, not the authors, supplied the V and J calls. The sample profile shows about 140,000 distinct CDR3 sequences; 15% to 20% of them were found once. Jointly, the top ten make up around 2% of the sample.

With respect to this clonotype: Its cognate antigen has yet to be identified. No much larger clonotype is one base removed from it; base qualities were not supplied.

Ficoll-Paque density gradient centrifugation was the method used to isolate PBMCs. The chain employs TRBV20-1 and TRBJ1-1, with 12 central nucleotides matching TRBD1. This receptor was identified in an adult woman who had mild COVID-19 (a few samples of this study predate the infection). The sample titles of this study are shuffled in the database, so cell type and time point are left out; the donor was told from shared clones. The sample consisted of PBMCs or a T cell subset sorted from them (not recorded which). The CDR3 corresponds to CSAEGSAGTGGEAFF. Read as DNA, the sequence is TGCAGTGCAGAAGGCTCAGCCGGGACAGGGGGCGAAGCTTTCTTT.